Given below is one T cell receptor beta chain in context. The antigen is not known. Deletions cut 1 base from V and 4 bases from J, with 13 bases between. Germline V gives CDR1 LGHDT, CDR2 YNNKEL (reference sequence). The CDR3 sequence is 15 residues long. Each CDR3 protein gets one entry after TCRdb re-called the reads with MiXCR. The sample records about 700,000 distinct CDR3 sequences, around 31% being singletons. This sample is part of a study of T cell repertoires in cytomegalovirus infection. At the level of the study: CMV epitopes that were recently identified and HLA-C-restricted were used alongside well-studied HLA-B-restricted ones. Shared public TCR beta signatures pointed to both CMV infection and a matching HLA type.

Study results and caveats: Dominant in the ex vivo response were TCR beta clonotypes restricted by HLA-C and specific for CMV.

The receptor was derived from a human donor in good health (CMV status not recorded). Some clones in this sample may be carry-over from other donors' samples. The chain links TRBV3-1 to TRBJ1-2; no definite D call. This specimen was cultured PBMCs, taken from culture after CMV antigen stimulation. The chain's CDR3 is CASSQGGRVLYGYTF. CDR3 nucleotides: TGTGCCAGCAGCCAAGGAGGAAGGGTCCTCTATGGCTACACCTTC.